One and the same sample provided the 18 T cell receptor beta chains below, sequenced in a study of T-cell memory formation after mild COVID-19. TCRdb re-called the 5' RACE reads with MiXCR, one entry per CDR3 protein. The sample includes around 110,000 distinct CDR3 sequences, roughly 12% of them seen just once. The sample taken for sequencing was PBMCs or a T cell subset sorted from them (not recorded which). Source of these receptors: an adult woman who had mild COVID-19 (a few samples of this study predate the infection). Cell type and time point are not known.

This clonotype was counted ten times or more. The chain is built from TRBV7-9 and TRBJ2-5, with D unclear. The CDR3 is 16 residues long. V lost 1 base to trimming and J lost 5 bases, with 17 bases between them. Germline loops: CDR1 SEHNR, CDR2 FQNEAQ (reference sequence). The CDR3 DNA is TGTGCCAGCAGCTTAGGCAGTCGTTCGACAAGGGAGACCCAGTACTTC. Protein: CASSLGSRSTRETQYF.

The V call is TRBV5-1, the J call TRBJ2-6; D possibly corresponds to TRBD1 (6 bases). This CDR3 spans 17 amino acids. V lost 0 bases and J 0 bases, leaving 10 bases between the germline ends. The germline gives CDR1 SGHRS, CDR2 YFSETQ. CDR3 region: CASSLGRGSSGANVLTF. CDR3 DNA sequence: TGCGCCAGCAGCTTGGGCAGGGGAAGCTCTGGGGCCAACGTCCTGACTTTC.

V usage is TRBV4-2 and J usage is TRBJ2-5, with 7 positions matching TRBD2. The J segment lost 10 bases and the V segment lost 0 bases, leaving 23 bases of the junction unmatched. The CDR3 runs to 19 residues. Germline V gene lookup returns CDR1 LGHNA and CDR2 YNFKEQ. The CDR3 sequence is CASSQERIGDWEGKGNQYF. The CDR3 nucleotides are TGTGCCAGCAGCCAAGAGCGGATCGGGGACTGGGAGGGTAAGGGGAACCAGTACTTC.

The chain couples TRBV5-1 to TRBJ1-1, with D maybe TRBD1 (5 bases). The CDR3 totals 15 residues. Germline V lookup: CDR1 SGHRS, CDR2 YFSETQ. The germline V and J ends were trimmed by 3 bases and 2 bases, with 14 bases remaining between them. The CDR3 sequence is CASSSWGSGNTEAFF. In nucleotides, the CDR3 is TGCGCCAGCAGCTCGTGGGGGTCCGGAAACACTGAAGCTTTCTTT. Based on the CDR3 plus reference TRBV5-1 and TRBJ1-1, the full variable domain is KAGVTQTPRYLIKTRGQQVTLSCSPISGHRSVSWYQQTPGQGLQFLFEYFSETQRNKGNFPGRFSGRQFSNSRSEMNVSTLELGDSALYLCASSSWGSGNTEAFFGQGTRLTVV.

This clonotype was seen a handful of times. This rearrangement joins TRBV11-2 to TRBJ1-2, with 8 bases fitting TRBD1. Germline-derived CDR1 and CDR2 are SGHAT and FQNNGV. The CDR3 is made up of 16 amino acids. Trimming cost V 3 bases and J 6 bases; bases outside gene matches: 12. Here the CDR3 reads CASSLGTGSPQDGYTF. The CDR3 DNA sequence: TGTGCCAGCAGCTTGGGGACAGGCTCCCCCCAGGATGGCTACACCTTC.

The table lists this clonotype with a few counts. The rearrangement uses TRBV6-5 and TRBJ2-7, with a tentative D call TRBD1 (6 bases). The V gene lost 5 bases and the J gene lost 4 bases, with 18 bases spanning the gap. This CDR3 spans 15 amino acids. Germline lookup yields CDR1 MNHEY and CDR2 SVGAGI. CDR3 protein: CASSLRDMTVYEQYF. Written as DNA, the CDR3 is TGTGCCAGCAGTCTCCGGGACATGACCGTGTACGAGCAGTACTTC.

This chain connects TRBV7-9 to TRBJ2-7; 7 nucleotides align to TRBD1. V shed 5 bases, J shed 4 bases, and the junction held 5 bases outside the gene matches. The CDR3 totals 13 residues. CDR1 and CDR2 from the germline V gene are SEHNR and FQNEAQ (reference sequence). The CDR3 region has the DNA TGTGCCAGCAGCCCGCAGGACAGGTACGAGCAGTACTTC. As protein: CASSPQDRYEQYF.

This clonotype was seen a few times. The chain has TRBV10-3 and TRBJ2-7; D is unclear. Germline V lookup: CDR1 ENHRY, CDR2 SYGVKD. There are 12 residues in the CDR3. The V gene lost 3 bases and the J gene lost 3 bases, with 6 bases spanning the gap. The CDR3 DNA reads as TGTGCCATCAGTGAATCCGGCTACGAGCAGTACTTC. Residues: CAISESGYEQYF.

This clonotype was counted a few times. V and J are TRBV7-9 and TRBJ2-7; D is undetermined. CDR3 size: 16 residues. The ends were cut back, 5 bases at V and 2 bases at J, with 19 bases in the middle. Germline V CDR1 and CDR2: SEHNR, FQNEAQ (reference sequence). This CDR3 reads CASSPSIGVLAYEQYF. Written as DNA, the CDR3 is TGTGCCAGCAGCCCATCTATTGGGGTCTTGGCCTACGAGCAGTACTTC. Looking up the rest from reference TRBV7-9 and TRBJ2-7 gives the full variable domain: DTGVSQNPRHKITKRGQNVTFRCDPISEHNRLYWYRQTLGQGPEFLTYFQNEAQLEKSRLLSDRFSAERPKGSFSTLEIQRTEQGDSAMYLCASSPSIGVLAYEQYFGPGTRLTVT.

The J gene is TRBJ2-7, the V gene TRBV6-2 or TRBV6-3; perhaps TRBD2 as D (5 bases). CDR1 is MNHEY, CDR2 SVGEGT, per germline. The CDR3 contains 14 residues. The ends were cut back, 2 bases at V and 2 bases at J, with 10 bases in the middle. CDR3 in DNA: TGTGCCAGCAGTTACAAAGAGGAGGCCTACGAGCAGTACTTC. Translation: CASSYKEEAYEQYF.

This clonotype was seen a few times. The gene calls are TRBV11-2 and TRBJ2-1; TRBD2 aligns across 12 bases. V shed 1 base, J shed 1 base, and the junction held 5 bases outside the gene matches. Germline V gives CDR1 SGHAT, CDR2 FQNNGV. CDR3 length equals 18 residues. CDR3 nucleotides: TGTGCCAGCAGCTTAGGACTAGCGGGAGCTCGATCCTACAATGAGCAGTTCTTC. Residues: CASSLGLAGARSYNEQFF. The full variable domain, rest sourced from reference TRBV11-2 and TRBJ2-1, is EAGVAQSPRYKIIEKRQSVAFWCNPISGHATLYWYQQILGQGPKLLIQFQNNGVVDDSQLPKDRFSAERLKGVDSTLKIQPAKLEDSAVYLCASSLGLAGARSYNEQFFGPGTRLTVL.

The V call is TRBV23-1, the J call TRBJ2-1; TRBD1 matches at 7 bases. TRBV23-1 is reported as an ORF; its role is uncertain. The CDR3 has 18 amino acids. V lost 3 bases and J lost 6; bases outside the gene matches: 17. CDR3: CASSQSTGAAHGGNEQFF. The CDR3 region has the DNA TGCGCCAGCAGTCAGTCTACAGGGGCAGCCCATGGGGGCAATGAGCAGTTCTTC.

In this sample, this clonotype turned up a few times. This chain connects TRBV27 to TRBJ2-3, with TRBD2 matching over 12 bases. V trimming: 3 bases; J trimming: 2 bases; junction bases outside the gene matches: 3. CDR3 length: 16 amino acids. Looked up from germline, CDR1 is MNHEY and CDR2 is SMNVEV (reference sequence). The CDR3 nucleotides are TGTGCCAGCAGTTTCCTAGCGGGAGGGCCCACAGATACGCAGTATTTT. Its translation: CASSFLAGGPTDTQYF.

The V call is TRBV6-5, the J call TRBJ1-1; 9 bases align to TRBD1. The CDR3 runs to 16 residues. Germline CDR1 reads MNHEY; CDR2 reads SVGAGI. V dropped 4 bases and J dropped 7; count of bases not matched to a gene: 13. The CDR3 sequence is CASSSPILTGGVEAFF. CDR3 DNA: TGTGCCAGCAGTTCTCCTATTCTTACAGGGGGCGTTGAAGCTTTCTTT.

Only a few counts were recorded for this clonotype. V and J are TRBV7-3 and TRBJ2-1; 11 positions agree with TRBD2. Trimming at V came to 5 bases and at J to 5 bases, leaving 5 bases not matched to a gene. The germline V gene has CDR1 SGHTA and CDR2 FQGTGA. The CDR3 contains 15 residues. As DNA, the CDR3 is TGTGCCAGCAGCCCCGGGGGACTAGCGGACAATGAGCAGTTCTTC. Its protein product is CASSPGGLADNEQFF.

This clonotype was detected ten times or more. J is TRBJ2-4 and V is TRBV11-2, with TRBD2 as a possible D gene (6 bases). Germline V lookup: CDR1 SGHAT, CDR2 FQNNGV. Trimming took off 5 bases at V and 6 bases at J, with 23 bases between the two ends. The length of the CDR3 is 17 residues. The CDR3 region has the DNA TGTGCCAGCAGCCTCAAAACGGGGGATTATGGTGTAAACATTCAGTACTTC. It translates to CASSLKTGDYGVNIQYF.

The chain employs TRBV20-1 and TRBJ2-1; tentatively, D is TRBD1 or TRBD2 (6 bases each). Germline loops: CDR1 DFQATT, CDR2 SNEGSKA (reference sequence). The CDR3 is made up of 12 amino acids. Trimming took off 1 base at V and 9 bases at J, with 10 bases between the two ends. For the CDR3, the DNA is TGCAGTGCTAGAGTAGGGGGGAGTGAGCAGTTCTTC. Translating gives CSARVGGSEQFF.

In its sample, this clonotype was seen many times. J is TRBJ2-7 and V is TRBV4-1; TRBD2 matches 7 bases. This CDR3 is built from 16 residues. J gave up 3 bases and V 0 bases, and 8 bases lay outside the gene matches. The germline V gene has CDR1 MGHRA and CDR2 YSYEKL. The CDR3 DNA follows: TGCGCCAGCAGCCAAGAATCGGCGGGGGTCGACTACGAGCAGTACTTC. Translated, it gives CASSQESAGVDYEQYF.